The 22 T cell receptor beta chains listed next were all sequenced from one sample in a study of blood T cell repertoires in COVID-19 (dated by TCRdb to the early 2020s). To prepare the library, the immunoSEQ multiplex PCR assay was applied. The clones in this table, taken by TCRdb from immuneACCESS, are in-frame only. Not every clone is retained; where verified, under half of the shortfall comes from an unresolved V gene, and the cause of the rest is unknown. The sample has over 250,000 clones on record, around 92% of them singletons. The ten largest clones capture 1.5% to 2% of the sample. Sequencing was carried out using PBMCs or T cells enriched from blood (not recorded which). The receptor source for this set is a woman aged 60-70 years who had recovered from COVID-19.

The chain recombines TRBV7-3 with TRBJ2-3, with TRBD2 matching 9 bases. Trimming removed 6 bases from V and 5 bases from J; junction bases left unmatched: 12. The CDR3 extends over 16 amino acids. Germline V gene data show CDR1 as SGHTA and CDR2 as FQGTGA. This CDR3 reads CASRSGASGAGDTQYF. DNA for the CDR3: TGTGCCAGCAGATCAGGCGCTAGCGGGGCCGGAGATACGCAGTATTTT.

The chain carries TRBV11-1 and TRBJ1-2, with 7 bases matching TRBD1. This CDR3 contains 15 residues. Germline CDR1 and CDR2: SGHAT and FQDESV (reference sequence). J was trimmed by 8 bases and V by 1 base; bases with no gene match: 10. CDR3: CASSLGSPGTDGYTF. CDR3 DNA sequence: TGTGCCAGCAGCTTAGGGTCCCCCGGGACAGACGGCTACACCTTC. Full variable domain (rest looked up from reference TRBV11-1 and TRBJ1-2): EAEVAQSPRYKITEKSQAVAFWCDPISGHATLYWYRQILGQGPELLVQFQDESVVDDSQLPKDRFSAERLKGVDSTLKIQPAELGDSAMYLCASSLGSPGTDGYTFGSGTRLTVV.

This chain links TRBV11-2 with TRBJ1-2; 8 bases fit TRBD1. V trimming: 6 bases; J trimming: 4 bases; junction bases outside the gene matches: 10. Germline V gives CDR1 SGHAT, CDR2 FQNNGV. CDR3 size: 15 residues. The CDR3 DNA is TGTGCCAGCAGTTCACTCGACAGGGGCAGCTATGGCTACACCTTC. It encodes CASSSLDRGSYGYTF.

This clone turned up a few times. The chain employs TRBV10-1 and TRBJ2-6; D ambiguous. The CDR3 is 13 amino acids. Germline V CDR1 and CDR2: WNHNN, SYGVQD (reference sequence). V gave up 4 bases and J gave up 4 bases, with 5 bases separating them. The CDR3: CASSVSGANVLTF. CDR3 DNA sequence: TGCGCCAGCAGTGTCTCCGGGGCCAACGTCCTGACTTTC.

This clone was found a few times. The chain links TRBV7-2 to TRBJ2-1; perhaps TRBD2 as D (6 bases). The CDR3 runs 16 residues. V lost 2 bases and J lost 10, with 21 bases in between. Germline assignment: CDR1 SGHTA and CDR2 FQGNSA. As DNA, the CDR3 is TGTGCCAGCAGCTTACTCACGGCGGGGTCATTTAAGGAGCAGTTCTTC. This encodes CASSLLTAGSFKEQFF.

The V call is TRBV28, the J call TRBJ1-4; 9 bases match TRBD1. Germline V gene sequence: CDR1 MDHEN, CDR2 SYDVKM. This CDR3 is built from 15 residues. The J segment lost 6 bases and the V segment lost 8 bases, leaving 10 bases of the junction unmatched. CDR3 amino acids: CASGSPGQGDEKLFF. CDR3 bases: TGTGCCAGCGGAAGCCCGGGACAGGGAGATGAAAAACTGTTTTTT.

This sequence joins TRBV28 and TRBJ1-6; D perhaps matches TRBD1 (6 bases). V was trimmed by 6 bases and J by 10 bases, leaving 10 bases between them. CDR3 length equals 12 residues. Looked up from germline, CDR1 is MDHEN and CDR2 is SYDVKM. The CDR3 region is CASSLQGSPLHF. In DNA, the CDR3 is TGTGCCAGCAGCCTACAGGGATCACCCCTCCACTTT.

This chain links TRBV6-5 with TRBJ1-3; the D gene is possibly TRBD1 (5 bases). Trimming shortened V by 8 bases and J by 0 bases, and 8 bases separated the two germline ends. Germline CDR1 reads MNHEY; CDR2 reads SVGAGI. The CDR3 is 13 amino acids. Here the CDR3 reads CASRQYSGNTIYF. The CDR3 bases are TGTGCCAGCCGACAGTACTCTGGAAACACCATATATTTT.

The chain's CDR3 is CSVAGQGTQPQHF. The CDR3 coding sequence is TGCAGCGTAGCGGGACAGGGCACTCAGCCCCAGCATTTT. The rearrangement joins TRBV29-1 to TRBJ1-5; TRBD1 aligns across 9 bases. The CDR3 runs to 13 residues. Germline V gene data show CDR1 as SQVTM and CDR2 as ANQGSEA. The trim removed 6 bases at V and 6 bases at J, leaving 6 bases unmatched.

The chain couples TRBV6-5 to TRBJ2-7; 13 bases are shared with TRBD2. J lost 0 bases, V lost 2 bases, and 1 base had no gene match. The CDR3 is 16 residues long. Germline CDR1 reads MNHEY; CDR2 reads SVGAGI. The CDR3 region has the DNA TGTGCCAGCAGTTACGGGACTAGCGGGGCCTCCTACGAGCAGTACTTC. This codes for CASSYGTSGASYEQYF.

The chain links TRBV5-1 to TRBJ2-2; TRBD2 matches 11 bases. The germline V gene encodes CDR1 SGHRS and CDR2 YFSETQ. This CDR3 contains 17 residues. V was clipped by 4 bases and J by 0 bases; unmatched bases: 5. The CDR3 spells CASSPASGRPNTGELFF. The CDR3 DNA is TGCGCCAGCAGCCCCGCTAGCGGGAGGCCGAACACCGGGGAGCTGTTTTTT.

The V gene is TRBV4-1, the J gene TRBJ1-2, with D possibly being TRBD1 (5 bases). V lost 2 bases and J lost 6, with 16 bases in between. Germline CDR1 MGHRA, CDR2 YSYEKL. This CDR3 contains 15 residues. CDR3 in amino acids: CASSQPYGTKDGYTF. CDR3 DNA sequence: TGCGCCAGCAGCCAACCTTACGGGACTAAGGATGGCTACACCTTC.

This clone was recorded only once. This chain connects TRBV7-8 to TRBJ1-4; D not certain. The ends were cut back, 5 bases at V and 4 bases at J, with 23 bases in the middle. CDR1 and CDR2 (germline): SGHVS, FQNEAQ. This CDR3 has 18 residues. CDR3: CASSGLSRAPRSNEKLFF. CDR3 DNA sequence: TGTGCCAGCAGCGGACTCTCCCGGGCCCCTAGGAGTAATGAAAAACTGTTTTTT.

V gene TRBV24-1 combines with J gene TRBJ1-1; maybe TRBD1 (5 bases). Germline V gene sequence: CDR1 KGHDR, CDR2 SFDVKD. The length of the CDR3 is 13 residues. Trimming stripped 6 bases from V and 5 bases from J, with 12 bases between. The CDR3 loop is CATSMAGGTEAFF. In nucleotides, the CDR3 is TGTGCCACCAGTATGGCCGGGGGGACTGAAGCTTTCTTT.

For this clone: An end of the junction does not agree with germline; a read error may underlie this. This sequence joins TRBV19 and TRBJ1-4; 9 bases are a match to TRBD1. Germline loops: CDR1 LNHDA, CDR2 SQIVND (reference sequence). CDR3 length: 14 residues. In DNA form, the CDR3 reads TGTGCCAGTAGCCAACCCGGGACAGGGCCATTTATTGATTTT. Translated: CASSQPGTGPFIDF.

The rearrangement joins TRBV19 to TRBJ1-1, with D perhaps matching TRBD1 (5 bases). Germline V gives CDR1 LNHDA, CDR2 SQIVND (reference sequence). With 5 bases removed from V and 6 bases from J, the gap between germline ends came to 19 bases. CDR3 size: 15 residues. The CDR3: CASSPRGGLTSEAFF. Written as DNA, the CDR3 is TGTGCCAGTAGTCCCCGGGGGGGACTGACCTCTGAAGCTTTCTTT.

Only one count was recorded for this clone. The gene calls are TRBV7-9 and TRBJ1-5, with 7 bases aligning to TRBD1. CDR3 size: 15 residues. Germline lookup yields CDR1 SEHNR and CDR2 FQNEAQ (reference sequence). The trim removed 4 bases at V and 0 bases at J, leaving 3 bases unmatched. The CDR3 reads CASSSDRVSNQPQHF. The CDR3 coding sequence is TGTGCCAGCAGCTCAGACAGGGTTAGCAATCAGCCCCAGCATTTT.

The CDR3 bases are TGTGCCAGCAACGAACTAGCGGGTGACAATGAGCAGTTCTTC. Residues: CASNELAGDNEQFF. The chain links TRBV2 to TRBJ2-1; 9 positions agree with TRBD2. The length of the CDR3 is 14 residues. Germline values: CDR1 SNHLY, CDR2 FYNNEI. The J segment lost 5 bases and the V segment lost 7 bases, leaving 6 bases of the junction unmatched.

V and J are TRBV30 and TRBJ2-7; tentatively, D is TRBD2 (6 bases). Germline lookup yields CDR1 GTSNPN and CDR2 SVGIG (reference sequence). V was clipped by 7 bases and J by 0 bases, with 16 bases between them. The CDR3 sequence is 14 residues long. CDR3 residues: CASTRRDSSYEQYF. CDR3 bases: TGTGCCTCCACCCGCCGGGACTCCTCCTACGAGCAGTACTTC.

This sequence joins TRBV2 and TRBJ1-1; D uncertain. V gave up 7 bases and J gave up 1 base, with 10 bases separating them. In germline, CDR1 is SNHLY, CDR2 FYNNEI. The CDR3 sequence is 13 residues long. CDR3 in amino acids: CASIVAQNTEAFF. CDR3 bases: TGTGCCAGCATCGTGGCTCAGAACACTGAAGCTTTCTTT.

V gene TRBV20-1 combines with J gene TRBJ1-6; possibly TRBD1 for D (5 bases). The CDR3 length is 15 residues. The V and J ends lost 3 bases and 6 bases respectively, with 15 bases between them. In germline, CDR1 is DFQATT, CDR2 SNEGSKA (reference sequence). The CDR3 region is CSASRPGFGNSPLHF. CDR3 coding DNA: TGCAGTGCTAGTCGGCCAGGGTTCGGTAATTCACCCCTCCACTTT.

The chain links TRBV5-1 to TRBJ2-1, with D possibly TRBD1 on 5 matching bases. CDR1 is SGHRS and CDR2 is YFSETQ in the germline V gene. Trimming took off 0 bases at V and 7 bases at J, with 14 bases between the two ends. The length of the CDR3 is 15 residues. The CDR3 region is CASSLDRTSNNEQFF. The DNA of the CDR3 is TGCGCCAGCAGCTTGGACCGGACATCTAATAATGAGCAGTTCTTC. Supplemented by reference TRBV5-1 and TRBJ2-1, the full variable domain reads KAGVTQTPRYLIKTRGQQVTLSCSPISGHRSVSWYQQTPGQGLQFLFEYFSETQRNKGNFPGRFSGRQFSNSRSEMNVSTLELGDSALYLCASSLDRTSNNEQFFGPGTRLTVL.